This TCR beta chain is drawn from a study of Graves' ophthalmopathy and Graves' hyperthyroidism listed by TCRdb under 2018. For context, the study as a whole: Stable hyperthyroidism was defined as no progression to ophthalmopathy within 18 months of follow-up. The study used signatures of the TCR beta repertoire to tell Graves' ophthalmopathy apart from Graves' hyperthyroidism and to predict which patients would progress to ophthalmopathy. An independent validation cohort comprised 18 to 20 hyperthyroidism patients and about 16 patients who later progressed from hyperthyroidism to ophthalmopathy. To explore V-J signatures distinguishing ophthalmopathy from hyperthyroidism, a discovery set of around 97 patients (around 42 ophthalmopathy, 55 to 60 stable hyperthyroidism) was enrolled. In total, 135 blood samples were TCR-sequenced: fewer than 50 ophthalmopathy, some 75 hyperthyroidism and about 17 hyperthyroidism-to-ophthalmopathy patients. T-cell repertoires of thyroid tissue and blood were compared in more than 5 hyperthyroidism patients. After sampling, hyperthyroidism patients received methimazole starting at 30 mg daily, and ophthalmopathy patients received high-dose intravenous methylprednisolone. Results the study describes overall, beyond this receptor: Most expanded thyroid clonotypes with a frequency above 0.001 also appeared in blood, which suggests that blood repertoires may reflect the immune response in the thyroid. Sample size was not statistically predetermined, and group allocation was not concealed from the investigators. In validation, the model predicted ophthalmopathy progression with 55% to 71% sensitivity and roughly 72% specificity; some 13 predicted patients were CT-confirmed with GO in a median of about 7.1 months. The 13-signature model separated ophthalmopathy from stable hyperthyroidism with 85% to 90% sensitivity and 81.08% specificity in cross-validation, and 80%/75% in the test set.

For repertoire sequencing, TCR beta CDR3 regions were amplified from RNA transcripts. HTBI primers and the Qiagen OneStep RT-PCR kit were used in a first-round RT-PCR, which was followed by a second-round multiplex PCR, size selection and purification. The libraries underwent paired-end sequencing with 100 bp reads on an Illumina HiSeq2000. The authors' analysis ran thus. SOAPnuke was used to process the reads, removing any read that contained adapters or uncalled bases, had a mean Phred below 15, or lacked an exact match to the constant primer or identifier. COPE v1.2.5 was used to merge high-quality paired reads. Each unique nucleotide sequence was defined as a clonotype, and clonotypes were aligned to IMGT TRB V, D and J references with MiTCR v1.1. Only V-J combinations with frequency above 0.0001 were analysed, covering more than 99% of repertoires. For each V-J combination, a TCR clonal expansion and chaos score was defined as F50 clonal expansion divided by the chaos observed in the TCRdist matrix. Features were reduced by Welch's t-statistics and random forest to about a dozen V-J combinations, which fed a naive Bayes classifier. The similarity between thyroid and blood repertoires was quantified using the Morisita-Horn index. In TCRdb, the public reads were trimmed at Q25 with fastp and aligned with MiXCR, with productive beta chains retained. CDR3 protein duplicates are merged, each entry listing the most common genes and DNA. TCRdb's processing, not the authors', yielded these V and J calls. This sample holds more than 1,000,000 distinct CDR3 sequences; about 40% were observed only once. Roughly 10% of the sample rests with the top ten.

Trimming costs V 2 bases and J 2 bases, and their ends lie 10 bases apart. Via the germline V gene (reference sequence), CDR1 is SGHNT and CDR2 YYREEE. The CDR3, from cysteine to phenylalanine, totals 14 residues. Here the CDR3 DNA is all that survives: 42 bases in frame from base 1. Patients with hyperthyroidism were aged 18 to 65 years, had been newly diagnosed, and had a disease duration of less than 2 months. Anyone with other autoimmune diseases, uncontrolled infections, pregnancy or lactation was excluded from the study. Clinical symptoms, serum thyroxine, TRAb, thyroid ultrasound and orbital computed tomography were used for diagnosis. Trizol reagent was used to extract the total RNA, and its quality was then checked on an Agilent 2100 Bioanalyzer. Concerning this clonotype: The antigen it recognizes is unknown. No base qualities exist here, and no much larger clone lies one base off it.

The chain was built from TRBV5-4 and TRBJ2-5; a confident D gene designation cannot be given. The sequenced material came from peripheral blood or thyroid tissue (not recorded which). This TCR came from an adult man with Graves' hyperthyroidism. The CDR3 amino acid sequence is: CASSFYERQETQYF. The sequenced DNA: TGTGCCAGCAGCTTTTATGAAAGACAAGAGACCCAGTACTTC.